This T cell receptor (beta chain) was profiled in a study of post-analysis software for immune sequencing data. As for the study in general: In terms of disease course, relapsing-remitting, secondary progressive and progressive-relapsing multiple sclerosis were included.

Prepared TCR beta cDNA libraries contained unique molecular identifiers. There were about 0.85 to 10 million T cells, and approximately 500,000 cDNA molecules came from them. One entry per CDR3 protein results from TCRdb running MiXCR on the PCR reads. Altogether approximately 730,000 distinct CDR3 sequences are present, roughly 27% being singletons, with the ten largest covering approximately 0.55%. This clonotype has just a few counts. Its specificity is unknown. Findings of the study overall: Batch-mates among the samples co-clustered strongly by F measure. In patients, four to six TRBV segments were more frequent than in controls, with TRBV5-6, TRBV5-1 and TRBV20-1 among them. People with multiple sclerosis had a significantly lower normalized Chao1 diversity than controls did.

Looked up from germline, CDR1 is SGHRS and CDR2 is YFSETQ. With V trimmed by 0 bases and J by 9 bases, 9 bases remained unmatched. This CDR3 has 15 amino acids. This TCR came from a girl between 10 and 17 years old with multiple sclerosis. The V call is TRBV5-1, the J call TRBJ2-1; 7 nucleotides align to TRBD1. Material: blood. CDR3 coding DNA: TGCGCCAGCAGCTTGGGACAGGGTTTTATTGGTGAGCAGTTCTTC. Its translation: CASSLGQGFIGEQFF.